The rows below give T cell receptor beta chains drawn from one sample of a study of CD8 T cells in ankylosing spondylitis. TCRdb reprocessed the 5' RACE reads with MiXCR, giving one entry per CDR3 protein. The table lists about 340,000 distinct CDR3 sequences, roughly 22% of them singletons. Sequenced: blood, either unsorted or a sorted T cell fraction (not recorded which). These receptors came from a male donor with ankylosing spondylitis or in good health (not recorded which). Each CDR3 is given with its conserved first and last residue. The order of the fields is clone size, J gene, V gene, D gene, CDR3 DNA, CDR3 protein. The D gene is left open where the match is weak. Clone size is stated in some rows and not others, as once, few, many or a class when expanded.

clone size: -; J gene: TRBJ2-4; V gene: TRBV20-1; D gene: TRBD2; CDR3 DNA: TGCAGTGCAGAAGACCCCGGGGGGGGCGCGGCCAAAAACATTCAGTACTTC; CDR3 protein: CSAEDPGGGAAKNIQYF
clone size: -; J gene: TRBJ2-2; V gene: TRBV7-6; D gene: TRBD1; CDR3 DNA: TGTGCCAGCAGGGGGACAGCGACAGAAACCGGGGAGCTGTTTTTT; CDR3 protein: CASRGTATETGELFF
clone size: few; J gene: TRBJ2-4; V gene: TRBV28; D gene: -; CDR3 DNA: TGTGCCAGCAGCCTGGACAGTGCCAAAAACATTCAGTACTTC; CDR3 protein: CASSLDSAKNIQYF
clone size: -; J gene: TRBJ2-5; V gene: TRBV6-5; D gene: TRBD2; CDR3 DNA: TGTGCCAGCAGTTACTCCGGGACTAGCGTGGAGACCCAGTACTTC; CDR3 protein: CASSYSGTSVETQYF
clone size: few; J gene: TRBJ2-3; V gene: TRBV3-1; D gene: -; CDR3 DNA: TGTGCCAGCAGCGGAAGAAAGGCTGTGACAGATACGCAGTATTTT; CDR3 protein: CASSGRKAVTDTQYF
clone size: -; J gene: TRBJ2-7; V gene: TRBV29-1; D gene: -; CDR3 DNA: TGCAGCGTGGAAGAAGACTTGAACTACGAGCAGTACTTC; CDR3 protein: CSVEEDLNYEQYF
clone size: -; J gene: TRBJ2-1; V gene: TRBV12-3/TRBV12-4; D gene: -; CDR3 DNA: TGTGCCAGCAGTTCTACCCGCGATGAGCAGTTCTTC; CDR3 protein: CASSSTRDEQFF
clone size: -; J gene: TRBJ2-1; V gene: TRBV24-1; D gene: TRBD1; CDR3 DNA: TGTGCCACCAGTGATTTAGACAGGGGTGAGCAGTTCTTC; CDR3 protein: CATSDLDRGEQFF
clone size: -; J gene: TRBJ1-2; V gene: TRBV11-2; D gene: TRBD1; CDR3 DNA: TGTGCCAGCAGCCCTCACCGGGACAGGGTGAACTATGGCTACACCTTC; CDR3 protein: CASSPHRDRVNYGYTF
clone size: -; J gene: TRBJ2-3; V gene: TRBV4-2; D gene: -; CDR3 DNA: TGTGCCAGCAGCCCATCGAACGGGACGGTCTCAACATGGGATACGCAGTATTTT; CDR3 protein: CASSPSNGTVSTWDTQYF
clone size: -; J gene: TRBJ1-5; V gene: TRBV19; D gene: -; CDR3 DNA: TGTGCCAGTAGTATGACCGCCCCCCATCAGCCCCAGCATTTT; CDR3 protein: CASSMTAPHQPQHF
clone size: -; J gene: TRBJ1-5; V gene: TRBV7-3; D gene: -; CDR3 DNA: TGTGCCAGCAGCTCTGTACTCGCCCAGCATTTT; CDR3 protein: CASSSVLAQHF
clone size: few; J gene: TRBJ2-7; V gene: TRBV7-9; D gene: -; CDR3 DNA: TGTGCCAGCAGCTCTCCGGGACCCCATTTCGAGCAGTACTTC; CDR3 protein: CASSSPGPHFEQYF
clone size: few; J gene: TRBJ2-3; V gene: TRBV6-1; D gene: TRBD1; CDR3 DNA: TGTGCCAGCAGTGAAGCCCGGGACAGAAACCGAGGGGATACGCAGTATTTT; CDR3 protein: CASSEARDRNRGDTQYF
clone size: -; J gene: TRBJ2-7; V gene: TRBV7-6; D gene: -; CDR3 DNA: TGTGCCAGCAGCCCCTTGGGACCCTACGAGCAGTACTTC; CDR3 protein: CASSPLGPYEQYF
clone size: few; J gene: TRBJ2-7; V gene: TRBV28; D gene: TRBD1; CDR3 DNA: TGTGCCAGCAGCAACTCCCGGGACAGGTTGTCCTACGAGCAGTACTTC; CDR3 protein: CASSNSRDRLSYEQYF
clone size: few; J gene: TRBJ2-7; V gene: TRBV7-9; D gene: -; CDR3 DNA: TGTGCCAGCAGCGGTACAGGGAAGAGCTCCTACGAGCAGTACTTC; CDR3 protein: CASSGTGKSSYEQYF
clone size: -; J gene: TRBJ2-7; V gene: TRBV7-6; D gene: -; CDR3 DNA: TGTGCCAGCAGCTTAGGGACACTTCCTTACGAGCAGTACTTC; CDR3 protein: CASSLGTLPYEQYF
clone size: few; J gene: TRBJ2-7; V gene: TRBV29-1; D gene: -; CDR3 DNA: TGCAGCGTTGTACGAGGGGGCGAGCAGTACTTC; CDR3 protein: CSVVRGGEQYF
clone size: few; J gene: TRBJ1-4; V gene: TRBV11-2; D gene: -; CDR3 DNA: TGTGCCAGCAGTTCGGTTCGACACAGGGCTAATGAAAAACTGTTTTTT; CDR3 protein: CASSSVRHRANEKLFF
clone size: -; J gene: TRBJ1-2; V gene: TRBV9; D gene: TRBD1; CDR3 DNA: TGTGCCAGCAGCGTAGGGGACAGGATTGACTATGGCTACACCTTC; CDR3 protein: CASSVGDRIDYGYTF
clone size: -; J gene: TRBJ2-3; V gene: TRBV6-6; D gene: -; CDR3 DNA: TGTGCCAGCAGTGGCATTAGCACAGATACGCAGTATTTT; CDR3 protein: CASSGISTDTQYF
clone size: -; J gene: TRBJ2-7; V gene: TRBV20-1; D gene: -; CDR3 DNA: TGCAGTGCTAGAGATGCCGCCAGGGGCTACGAGCAGTACTTC; CDR3 protein: CSARDAARGYEQYF
clone size: once; J gene: TRBJ2-7; V gene: TRBV7-9; D gene: -; CDR3 DNA: TGTGCCAGCAGCGCCGGGACACCTTACGAGCAGTACTTC; CDR3 protein: CASSAGTPYEQYF
clone size: few; J gene: TRBJ2-5; V gene: TRBV13; D gene: -; CDR3 DNA: TGTGCCAGCAGCATAGGGTCGCGGGAGACCCAGTACTTC; CDR3 protein: CASSIGSRETQYF
clone size: many; J gene: TRBJ2-7; V gene: TRBV7-9; D gene: -; CDR3 DNA: TGTGCCAGCAGCCCGGGGTCAGTAACCTACGAGCAGTACTTC; CDR3 protein: CASSPGSVTYEQYF
clone size: -; J gene: TRBJ2-3; V gene: TRBV7-2; D gene: -; CDR3 DNA: TGTGCCAGCAGCTTATTTAGGACCCCAGATACGCAGTATTTT; CDR3 protein: CASSLFRTPDTQYF
clone size: -; J gene: TRBJ1-4; V gene: TRBV20-1; D gene: -; CDR3 DNA: TGCAGTGCTAGAAGGGACGAGGAAAAACTGTTTTTT; CDR3 protein: CSARRDEEKLFF
clone size: many; J gene: TRBJ2-7; V gene: TRBV14; D gene: TRBD2; CDR3 DNA: TGTGCCAGCAGCCAGGCGGGGGGCTCCTACGAGCAGTACTTC; CDR3 protein: CASSQAGGSYEQYF
clone size: few; J gene: TRBJ1-4; V gene: TRBV7-8; D gene: TRBD1; CDR3 DNA: TGTGCCAGCAGCCCCAGGACAGGGCAAAACGACGAAAAACTGTTTTTT; CDR3 protein: CASSPRTGQNDEKLFF
clone size: few; J gene: TRBJ2-5; V gene: TRBV20-1; D gene: TRBD2; CDR3 DNA: TGCAGTGCTAGAGATGGAACTAGCGGGGAAGAGACCCAGTACTTC; CDR3 protein: CSARDGTSGEETQYF
clone size: -; J gene: TRBJ2-1; V gene: TRBV5-4; D gene: -; CDR3 DNA: TGTGCCAGCAGCCTCTTCGGGAGCTTAAGCAATGAGCAGTTCTTC; CDR3 protein: CASSLFGSLSNEQFF
clone size: few; J gene: TRBJ2-1; V gene: TRBV5-1; D gene: -; CDR3 DNA: TGCGCCAGCAGCTTCTCTGCCTCCTACAATGAGCAGTTCTTC; CDR3 protein: CASSFSASYNEQFF
clone size: few; J gene: TRBJ2-5; V gene: TRBV11-2; D gene: -; CDR3 DNA: TGTGCCAGCAGCTCGACGGTCGGAGCAAGGGGTCAAGAGACCCAGTACTTC; CDR3 protein: CASSSTVGARGQETQYF
clone size: -; J gene: TRBJ2-1; V gene: TRBV6-5; D gene: TRBD1; CDR3 DNA: TGTGCCAGCAGTAACCTTAGGGACAGCCCCAATGAGCAGTTCTTC; CDR3 protein: CASSNLRDSPNEQFF
clone size: few; J gene: TRBJ1-1; V gene: TRBV7-9; D gene: TRBD1; CDR3 DNA: TGTGCCAGCAGGACTGGGACAGGGACAAGGAACACTGAAGCTTTCTTT; CDR3 protein: CASRTGTGTRNTEAFF
clone size: few; J gene: TRBJ2-1; V gene: TRBV12-3/TRBV12-4; D gene: TRBD2; CDR3 DNA: TGTGCCAGCCAGAATAGCGGGGGGGCCCGGGGGGAGCAGTTCTTC; CDR3 protein: CASQNSGGARGEQFF